Following are 14 T cell receptor beta chains from one sample sequenced in a study of shared clonotypes between healthy human individuals. Some clones are missing from TCRdb's copy, which holds only in-frame ones; the method was immunoSEQ multiplex PCR. The repertoire holds about 1 million clones, with under 80% as singletons. The specimen was memory CD4+ T cells sorted from blood. Subset described: CD45RA-negative fraction. The receptor source for this set is a man between 18 and 35 years old in good health.

The chain is built from TRBV2 and TRBJ2-1, with no clear D. V lost 7 bases to trimming and J lost 0 bases, with 10 bases between them. The CDR3 is 14 residues long. The germline V gene encodes CDR1 SNHLY and CDR2 FYNNEI. Written as DNA, the CDR3 is TGTGCCAGCACTGTCCAGCCCTCCTACAATGAGCAGTTCTTC. It yields the protein CASTVQPSYNEQFF.

V usage is TRBV5-1 and J usage is TRBJ2-7; TRBD2 matches at 9 bases. V lost 2 bases, J lost 2 bases, and 8 bases stayed unmatched. The CDR3 totals 16 residues. Germline CDR1 is SGHRS and CDR2 is YFSETQ. CDR3 protein: CASSLTVAGAAYEQYF. The CDR3 nucleotides are TGCGCCAGCAGCTTAACGGTAGCGGGAGCGGCCTACGAGCAGTACTTC.

The genes are TRBV5-4 and TRBJ2-7, with TRBD2 identical over 13 bases. The CDR3 consists of 17 residues. V was pared by 0 bases and J by 7 bases, with 10 bases of the junction left unmatched. Germline CDR1 reads SGHNT; CDR2 reads YYREEE (reference sequence). CDR3 protein: CASSLGGTSGDPREQYF. As DNA, the CDR3 is TGTGCCAGCAGCTTGGGGGGGACTAGCGGGGATCCCAGGGAGCAGTACTTC.

This clone was seen more than once but under ten times. Here the CDR3 DNA reads TGTGCCAGCAGCCCGTGGTGGGGGATGCGGGAGACCCAGTACTTC. Its protein is CASSPWWGMRETQYF. The chain joins TRBV7-8 to TRBJ2-5; D possibly uses TRBD1 or TRBD2 (5 bases each). Germline V lookup: CDR1 SGHVS, CDR2 FQNEAQ. Trimming took 5 bases from V and 5 from J, leaving 18 bases between them. There are 15 residues in the CDR3.

The chain carries TRBV4-1 and TRBJ2-2; D is uncertain. V gave up 0 bases and J gave up 6 bases, with 14 bases separating them. This CDR3 comprises 16 residues. CDR1 is MGHRA, CDR2 YSYEKL, per germline. This chain's CDR3 is CASSQDRVSLAGELFF. CDR3 in DNA: TGCGCCAGCAGCCAAGATCGGGTCTCCCTCGCCGGGGAGCTGTTTTTT.

This sequence joins TRBV30 and TRBJ1-6, with 9 positions matching TRBD1. The CDR3 has 14 residues. The J segment lost 8 bases and the V segment lost 4 bases, leaving 6 bases of the junction unmatched. From germline, CDR1 is GTSNPN and CDR2 SVGIG (reference sequence). CDR3 sequence reads: CAWTRDRVDSPLHF. CDR3 nucleotide sequence: TGTGCCTGGACCCGGGACAGGGTAGATTCACCCCTCCACTTT.

This sequence joins TRBV21-1 and TRBJ1-6. TRBV21-1 is a pseudogene. The CDR3 is made up of 8 amino acids. CDR3 sequence reads: CASSPLHF. Written as DNA, the CDR3 is TGTGCCAGTTCACCCCTCCACTTT.

The chain employs TRBV4-3 and TRBJ2-1; 12 bases line up with TRBD2. CDR1 is LGHNA, CDR2 YSLEER, per germline. V shed 0 bases, J shed 6 bases, and the junction held 6 bases outside the gene matches. The CDR3 consists of 17 residues. The CDR3 coding sequence is TGCGCCAGCAGCCAAGATAGGCGGACTAGCGGGATCAATGAGCAGTTCTTC. Amino acids: CASSQDRRTSGINEQFF.

This clone was seen more than once but under ten times. This chain connects TRBV19 to TRBJ2-2; 7 bases align to TRBD1. With V trimmed by 5 bases and J by 7 bases, 1 base remained unmatched. Germline lookup yields CDR1 LNHDA and CDR2 SQIVND (reference sequence). This CDR3 comprises 12 residues. CDR3 in amino acids: CASSDRVGELFF. In DNA form, the CDR3 reads TGTGCCAGTAGTGACAGGGTCGGGGAGCTGTTTTTT.

A single count supports this clone. V usage is TRBV5-4 and J usage is TRBJ1-2; a weak D match, TRBD1 (6 bases). V lost 4 bases and J lost 3, with 16 bases in between. CDR3 length equals 15 residues. CDR1 is SGHNT and CDR2 is YYREEE in the germline V gene (reference sequence). CDR3 protein: CASSLTGFGDYGYTF. DNA for the CDR3: TGTGCCAGCAGCCTGACAGGTTTCGGGGACTATGGCTACACCTTC.

The gene calls are TRBV6-1 and TRBJ1-5, with a possible D match to TRBD1 (6 bases). The CDR3 has 12 residues. The V end lost 6 bases, the J end lost 9 bases, and 12 bases lay between the germline ends. Germline CDR1 and CDR2: MNHNS and SASEGT. The CDR3 DNA follows: TGTGCCAGCAGCCCGGGAGGGGGGCCCCAGCATTTT. It specifies CASSPGGGPQHF.

In regard to this clone: One base away lies a much larger clone, so this may be a sequencing read error. The J gene is TRBJ2-3, the V gene TRBV10-2; no reliable D call. CDR1 and CDR2 from the germline V gene are WSHSY and SAAADI. CDR3 length equals 15 residues. The V end lost 4 bases, the J end lost 1 base, and 12 bases lay between the germline ends. CDR3 nucleotides: TGCGCCAGCAGTGGGAAACGGGCTCGCACAGATACGCAGTATTTT. Translating it yields CASSGKRARTDTQYF.

V and J are TRBV7-2 and TRBJ2-3; D not certain. Between the trimmed V and J ends, which lost 2 bases and 4 bases, there was a span of 7 bases. This CDR3 contains 13 residues. From germline, CDR1 is SGHTA and CDR2 FQGNSA. CDR3 sequence (DNA): TGTGCCAGCAGCTTAATGGAGCCAGATACGCAGTATTTT. Translation: CASSLMEPDTQYF.

The V gene is TRBV2, the J gene TRBJ2-7; 11 bases agree with TRBD2. The germline V gene has CDR1 SNHLY and CDR2 FYNNEI. This CDR3 spans 15 amino acids. Trimming removed 6 bases from V and 1 base from J; junction bases left unmatched: 5. The CDR3 DNA follows: TGTGCCAGCAGAGCCACTAGCGGGAGTTCCTACGAGCAGTACTTC. The encoded protein is CASRATSGSSYEQYF.